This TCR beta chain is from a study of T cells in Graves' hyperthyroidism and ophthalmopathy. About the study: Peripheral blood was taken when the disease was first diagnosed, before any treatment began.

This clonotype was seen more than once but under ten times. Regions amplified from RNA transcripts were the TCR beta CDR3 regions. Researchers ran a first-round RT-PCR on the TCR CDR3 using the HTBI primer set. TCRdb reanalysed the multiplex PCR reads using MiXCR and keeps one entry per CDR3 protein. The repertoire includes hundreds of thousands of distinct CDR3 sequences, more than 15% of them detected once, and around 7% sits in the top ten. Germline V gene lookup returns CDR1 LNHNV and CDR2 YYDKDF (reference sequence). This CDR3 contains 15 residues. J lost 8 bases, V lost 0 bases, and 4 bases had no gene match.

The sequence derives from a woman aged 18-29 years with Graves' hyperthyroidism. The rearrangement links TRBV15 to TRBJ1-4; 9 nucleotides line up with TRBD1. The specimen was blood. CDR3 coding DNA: TGTGCCACCAGCAGAGATGGGGACAGGGACGAAAAACTGTTTTTT. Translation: CATSRDGDRDEKLFF.